The clone carrying this T cell receptor beta chain was counted between two and nine times. Its antigen is undetermined. These data are taken from a study of CD8 T cells in ankylosing spondylitis. Overall study results and limits: Clones linked with disease were CD8+ and fairly uncommon in the peripheral blood. Seemingly distinctive of ankylosing spondylitis blood was a TCR beta motif formed by eight highly homologous variants. Some motif variants had been reported before (in reactive arthritis synovial fluid and blood). Significantly higher representation of disease-linked clones was reported for matched ankylosing spondylitis synovial fluid.

The CDR3 consists of 16 residues. The V end was cut by 5 bases, the J end by 5 bases, with 19 bases between. In making TCR beta libraries, quantitative 5'-RACE with molecular barcodes was used. In TCRdb, the 5' RACE reads were re-called with MiXCR into one record per CDR3 protein. The sample comprises under 550,000 distinct CDR3 sequences, about 24% of which are singletons, and about 1% rests with the top ten. The J gene is TRBJ1-5, the V gene TRBV12-3 or TRBV12-4; D is possibly TRBD1 (6 bases). This sequence originates from a male donor with ankylosing spondylitis. Sequencing was carried out using blood, either unsorted or a sorted T cell fraction (not recorded which). The CDR3 loop reads CASSPKQQGRDQPQHF. The CDR3 bases are TGTGCCAGCAGTCCCAAACAACAGGGTAGGGATCAGCCCCAGCATTTT.